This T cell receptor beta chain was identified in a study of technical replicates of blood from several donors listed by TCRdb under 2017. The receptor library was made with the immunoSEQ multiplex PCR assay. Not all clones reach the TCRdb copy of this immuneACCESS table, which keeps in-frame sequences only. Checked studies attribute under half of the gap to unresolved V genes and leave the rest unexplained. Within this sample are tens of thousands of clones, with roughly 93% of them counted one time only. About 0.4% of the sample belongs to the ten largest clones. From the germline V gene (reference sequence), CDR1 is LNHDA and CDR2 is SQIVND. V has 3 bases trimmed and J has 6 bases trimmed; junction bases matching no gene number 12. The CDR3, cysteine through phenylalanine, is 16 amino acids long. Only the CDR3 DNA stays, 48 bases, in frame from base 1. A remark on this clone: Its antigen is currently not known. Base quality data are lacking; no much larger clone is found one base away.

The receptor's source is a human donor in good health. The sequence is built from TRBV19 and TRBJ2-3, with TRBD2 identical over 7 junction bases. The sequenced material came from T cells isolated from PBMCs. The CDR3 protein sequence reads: CASSMGLAGSGDTQYF. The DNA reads TGTGCCAGTAGTATGGGTTTAGCGGGCTCTGGGGATACGCAGTATTTT.